These 6 T cell receptor beta chains were sequenced from one sample in a study of T-cell reconstitution after alpha-beta-depleted transplantation in children. Preparation of the TCRbeta library was carried out with unique molecular identifiers. TCRdb reanalysed the PCR reads using MiXCR and keeps one entry per CDR3 protein. Of about 440,000 distinct CDR3 sequences in the sample, around 46% are singletons; the top ten hold under 30%. This specimen was PBMCs, taken before TCRalphabeta/CD19-depleted stem cell transplant. The source is a girl under 10 years old with aplastic anemia, due to receive a stem cell transplant.

This clonotype occurred once. The chain links TRBV7-3 to TRBJ1-1; 11 nucleotides agree with TRBD1. The length of the CDR3 is 15 residues. Trimming took 4 bases from V and 7 from J; bases not matched to a gene: 8. Germline CDR1 SGHTA, CDR2 FQGTGA. This CDR3 reads CASSSWGQGESEAFF. CDR3 DNA: TGTGCCAGCAGCTCCTGGGGACAGGGGGAGAGTGAAGCTTTCTTT. The full variable domain, in which reference TRBV7-3 and TRBJ1-1 provide the parts outside the CDR3, is GAGVSQTPSNKVTEKGKYVELRCDPISGHTALYWYRQSLGQGPEFLIYFQGTGAADDSGLPNDRFFAVRPEGSVSTLKIQRTERGDSAVYLCASSSWGQGESEAFFGQGTRLTVV.

This clonotype was seen a few times. The chain links TRBV5-1 to TRBJ1-1; TRBD1 is a possible D gene (6 bases). This CDR3 region has 14 residues. The V end lost 5 bases, the J end lost 5 bases, and 16 bases lay between the germline ends. The germline gives CDR1 SGHRS, CDR2 YFSETQ. In DNA, the CDR3 is TGCGCCAGCAGGGAACAGGGTCGGGGAACTGAAGCTTTCTTT. Translating it yields CASREQGRGTEAFF.

A note on this clonotype: Since a much larger clone is just one base distant, this may be a read error. The genes are TRBV15 and TRBJ2-7, with D maybe TRBD2 (5 bases). CDR1 and CDR2 (germline): LNHNV, YYDKDF (reference sequence). V dropped 1 base and J dropped 3 bases, with 13 bases sitting between them. CDR3 length: 15 residues. In DNA form, the CDR3 reads TGTGCCACCAGCAGAGGGACTTGCGGAGACTACGAGCAGTACTTC. Its translation is CATSRGTCGDYEQYF. The full variable domain, rest sourced from reference TRBV15 and TRBJ2-7, is DAMVIQNPRYQVTQFGKPVTLSCSQTLNHNVMYWYQQKSSQAPKLLFHYYDKDFNNEADTPDNFQSRRPNTSFCFLDIRSPGLGDTAMYLCATSRGTCGDYEQYFGPGTRLTVT.

V usage is TRBV4-2 and J usage is TRBJ1-5, with D possibly matching TRBD1 (6 bases). CDR3 size: 16 residues. Germline loops: CDR1 LGHNA, CDR2 YNFKEQ. Trimming pared 4 bases from V and 0 bases from J, leaving 13 bases between. CDR3 in amino acids: CASSPKSGDSNQPQHF. The DNA for the CDR3 is TGTGCCAGCAGCCCCAAATCAGGGGATAGCAATCAGCCCCAGCATTTT.

This clonotype was recorded at least ten times. The CDR3 spells CSAREAGANVLTF. The CDR3 DNA is TGCAGTGCGAGGGAGGCTGGGGCCAACGTCCTGACTTTC. The rearrangement uses TRBV20-1 and TRBJ2-6, with D perhaps matching TRBD2 (6 bases). The germline CDR1 and CDR2 sequences are DFQATT and SNEGSKA (reference sequence). The CDR3 consists of 13 residues. The germline V and J ends were trimmed by 6 bases and 2 bases, with 8 bases remaining between them.

CDR3 loop: CASSRAGGGYNEQFF. The CDR3, as DNA: TGTGCCAGCAGCCGAGCGGGGGGCGGGTACAATGAGCAGTTCTTC. J is TRBJ2-1 and V is TRBV7-2; 9 bases are shared with TRBD2. V lost 5 bases, J lost 4 bases, and 6 bases stayed unmatched. The germline V gene encodes CDR1 SGHTA and CDR2 FQGNSA. There are 15 residues in the CDR3. The full variable domain, with the rest looked up from reference TRBV7-2 and TRBJ2-1, is GAGVSQSPSNKVTEKGKDVELRCDPISGHTALYWYRQSLGQGLEFLIYFQGNSAPDKSGLPSDRFSAERTGGSVSTLTIQRTQQEDSAVYLCASSRAGGGYNEQFFGPGTRLTVL.